This entry concerns a single TCR beta chain. Its antigen is undetermined. Here immunoSEQ multiplex PCR was the method, and the copy in TCRdb shows in-frame clones only, minus some. The table lists 2 million to 3 million clones, roughly 93% of them singletons. The data stem from a study of shared clonotypes between healthy human individuals. Broader study findings: The study sampled only blood, and tissue repertoires likely differ.

The CDR3 sequence is 14 residues long. The germline V gene encodes CDR1 SEHNR and CDR2 FQNEAQ (reference sequence). V lost 5 bases and J lost 7; bases outside the gene matches: 5. Among the donors, all were Caucasian adults who lived in Nashville, Tennessee. The J gene is TRBJ1-6, the V gene TRBV7-9; TRBD1 matches at 7 bases. The receptor was isolated from a man in his late teens or twenties in good health. Some clones in this sample may be carry-over from other donors' samples. The source material was naive CD4+ T cells from PBMCs. The sample's subset: CD45RA+ positively selected. CDR3 in DNA: TGTGCCAGCAGCCACGACAGGGAAAATTCACCCCTCCACTTT. It codes for CASSHDRENSPLHF.